These 20 T cell receptor beta chains were sequenced from one sample in a study of blood T cell repertoires in COVID-19. TCRdb's table, derived via immunoSEQ multiplex PCR, lists solely in-frame clones and lacks some. Of approximately 66,000 clones in the sample, nearly 90% were seen once. What was sequenced was peripheral blood. Receptors were obtained from a man aged 55 to 70 with acute or convalescent COVID-19.

The V gene is TRBV6-2 or TRBV6-3, the J gene TRBJ1-5; D is ambiguous. Trimming shortened V by 4 bases and J by 8 bases, and 12 bases separated the two germline ends. The CDR3 sequence is 13 residues long. CDR1 and CDR2 (germline): MNHEY, SVGEGT. In DNA form, the CDR3 reads TGTGCCAGCAGTTCGGGAGGTGTTAAGCCCCAGCATTTT. It encodes CASSSGGVKPQHF.

The chain recombines TRBV30 with TRBJ2-5, with D tentatively TRBD1 (5 bases). V was trimmed by 7 bases and J by 1 base, leaving 16 bases between them. The CDR3 has 14 residues. The germline CDR1 and CDR2 sequences are GTSNPN and SVGIG (reference sequence). The CDR3 coding sequence is TGTGCCTTCGATAGGGGCGATTCCCAAGAGACCCAGTACTTC. Its protein product is CAFDRGDSQETQYF. The full variable domain, its missing parts supplied by reference TRBV30 and TRBJ2-5, is SQTIHQWPATLVQPVGSPLSLECTVEGTSNPNLYWYRQAAGRGLQLLFYSVGIGQISSEVPQNLSASRPQDRQFILSSKKLLLSDSGFYLCAFDRGDSQETQYFGPGTRLLVL.

The rearrangement joins TRBV3-1 (or the pseudogene TRBV3-2) to TRBJ1-2; TRBD1 might be the D (6 bases). The CDR3 spans 14 residues. Trimming shortened V by 4 bases and J by 2 bases, and 11 bases separated the two germline ends. In germline, CDR1 is LGHDT, CDR2 YNNKEL (reference sequence). DNA of the CDR3: TGTGCCAGCAGCCGGGGGCAGCCGAACTATGGCTACACCTTC. Translation: CASSRGQPNYGYTF.

This clone was picked up a small number of times. The CDR3 protein is CASSLLQTRTEAFF. Here the CDR3 DNA reads TGTGCCAGCAGCTTGCTTCAAACTCGGACTGAAGCTTTCTTT. The V and J genes are TRBV5-4 and TRBJ1-1, with D unresolved. V lost 1 base, J lost 5 bases, and 12 bases lay in between. The germline CDR1 and CDR2 sequences are SGHNT and YYREEE (reference sequence). The CDR3 contains 14 residues.

The chain has TRBV19 and TRBJ2-7, with 7 bases identical to TRBD1. V shed 5 bases and J 0 bases; nucleotides not matched to a gene: 10. The CDR3 is 16 residues long. Germline CDR1 is LNHDA and CDR2 is SQIVND (reference sequence). Here the CDR3 DNA reads TGTGCCAGTAGTTCCAAGACAGGGCATTTCTCCTACGAGCAGTACTTC. Its protein is CASSSKTGHFSYEQYF. Supplemented by reference TRBV19 and TRBJ2-7, the full variable domain reads DGGITQSPKYLFRKEGQNVTLSCEQNLNHDAMYWYRQDPGQGLRLIYYSQIVNDFQKGDIAEGYSVSREKKESFPLTVTSAQKNPTAFYLCASSSKTGHFSYEQYFGPGTRLTVT.

The chain carries TRBV11-2 and TRBJ1-3; 9 nucleotides agree with TRBD1. This CDR3 contains 16 residues. V trimming: 4 bases; J trimming: 0 bases; junction bases outside the gene matches: 4. CDR1 is SGHAT and CDR2 is FQNNGV in the germline V gene. The CDR3 DNA follows: TGTGCCAGCAGCTCGGGACAGGGAATCTCTGGAAACACCATATATTTT. Translation: CASSSGQGISGNTIYF.

Of note for this clone: Distinct nucleotide sequences in the sample also encode this CDR3. V gene TRBV2 combines with J gene TRBJ1-2, with 8 positions matching TRBD1. Germline loops: CDR1 SNHLY, CDR2 FYNNEI. Germline trimming cut 5 bases from V and 5 bases from J; bases unmatched to any gene: 4. The CDR3 covers 13 residues. The CDR3 DNA is TGTGCCAGCAGTCCTACAGGGGGATATGGCTACACCTTC. Translating gives CASSPTGGYGYTF.

The genes are TRBV19 and TRBJ1-5; D ambiguous. Trimming stripped 5 bases from V and 10 bases from J, with 12 bases between. The germline V gene encodes CDR1 LNHDA and CDR2 SQIVND (reference sequence). This CDR3 spans 12 amino acids. CDR3: CASSHDRSPQHF. CDR3 DNA sequence: TGTGCCAGTAGTCACGATCGGAGCCCCCAGCATTTT.

V usage is TRBV9 and J usage is TRBJ2-7; D remains unclear. Germline CDR1 and CDR2: SGDLS and YYNGEE. Deletions cut 0 bases from V and 2 bases from J, with 9 bases between. The CDR3 length is 14 residues. In DNA, the CDR3 is TGTGCCAGCAGCGTAGCGGTGGGCACCTACGAGCAGTACTTC. This codes for CASSVAVGTYEQYF.

The rearrangement uses TRBV18 and TRBJ1-3; D is possibly TRBD1 (5 bases). Trimming took off 4 bases at V and 0 bases at J, with 10 bases between the two ends. The germline CDR1 and CDR2 sequences are KGHSH and LQKENI. The CDR3 spans 15 residues. The CDR3 protein is CASSQDRGSGNTIYF. CDR3 coding DNA: TGTGCCAGCTCACAAGACAGAGGCTCTGGAAACACCATATATTTT.

The rearrangement uses TRBV27 and TRBJ2-5; TRBD2 aligns across 7 bases. The CDR3 runs to 13 residues. J was trimmed by 2 bases and V by 5 bases; bases with no gene match: 2. Germline CDR1 reads MNHEY; CDR2 reads SMNVEV (reference sequence). This CDR3 is CASSRTRQETQYF. The CDR3 region has the DNA TGTGCCAGCAGTCGGACTAGACAAGAGACCCAGTACTTC.

This clone appeared a single time. CDR3: CASSWTGGNEQFF. The DNA of the CDR3 is TGTGCCAGCAGTTGGACAGGGGGCAATGAGCAGTTCTTC. The V call is TRBV6-5, the J call TRBJ2-1; 10 bases agree with TRBD1. V lost 4 bases to trimming and J lost 6 bases; unmatched junction nucleotides: 0. Germline assignment: CDR1 MNHEY and CDR2 SVGAGI. The CDR3 loop spans 13 amino acids.

The CDR3 spells CASSPKQTYEQYF. In DNA form, the CDR3 reads TGTGCCAGCTCACCAAAGCAGACATACGAGCAGTACTTC. The V gene is TRBV18, the J gene TRBJ2-7, with D unclear. With 2 bases removed from V and 4 bases from J, the gap between germline ends came to 9 bases. The CDR3 has 13 amino acids. Germline-derived CDR1 and CDR2 are KGHSH and LQKENI. Supplemented by reference TRBV18 and TRBJ2-7, the full variable domain reads NAGVMQNPRHLVRRRGQEARLRCSPMKGHSHVYWYRQLPEEGLKFMVYLQKENIIDESGMPKERFSAEFPKEGPSILRIQQVVRGDSAAYFCASSPKQTYEQYFGPGTRLTVT.

The chain uses TRBV11-3 and TRBJ2-1; 11 bases are shared with TRBD1. After removal of 5 bases from V and 6 bases from J, the junction contained 3 bases not matched to a gene. Per the germline V gene, CDR1 is SGHNT and CDR2 is YENEEA. CDR3 length: 14 amino acids. The CDR3 DNA reads as TGTGCCAGCAGCGGGACAGGGGGTGGCAATGAGCAGTTCTTC. This sequence encodes CASSGTGGGNEQFF.

This clone was picked up one time. The gene calls are TRBV10-3 and TRBJ2-1; D is possibly TRBD2 (6 bases). The CDR3 is 17 amino acids. Between the trimmed V and J ends, which lost 0 bases and 7 bases, there was a span of 19 bases. CDR1 and CDR2 (germline): ENHRY, SYGVKD. Here the CDR3 DNA reads TGTGCCATCAGTGAGTCGGCAGGGACTTTAAGTAGGAATGAGCAGTTCTTC. Protein sequence: CAISESAGTLSRNEQFF.

The chain carries TRBV24-1 and TRBJ2-3; 10 bases are shared with TRBD1. Per germline, CDR1 KGHDR and CDR2 SFDVKD. V shed 9 bases, J shed 8 bases, and the junction held 16 bases outside the gene matches. The CDR3 totals 16 residues. CDR3 amino acids: CATGGLSSGQGGTQYF. DNA of the CDR3: TGTGCCACCGGAGGACTCTCTTCAGGACAGGGGGGTACGCAGTATTTT.

This clone was found a few times. In DNA, the CDR3 is TGCGCCAGCAGCTTGGAGAGCTATAATTCACCCCTCCACTTT. Its protein is CASSLESYNSPLHF. The chain has TRBV5-1 and TRBJ1-6; no clear D. The V end lost 0 bases, the J end lost 3 bases, and 4 bases lay between the germline ends. This CDR3 comprises 14 residues. Looked up from germline, CDR1 is SGHRS and CDR2 is YFSETQ.

The chain uses TRBV5-1 and TRBJ1-5; D is unresolved. Germline-derived CDR1 and CDR2 are SGHRS and YFSETQ. CDR3 size: 13 residues. The V and J ends lost 5 bases and 6 bases respectively, with 12 bases between them. The CDR3 region is CASSRGKGQPQHF. The CDR3 DNA sequence: TGCGCCAGCAGTCGGGGAAAAGGTCAGCCCCAGCATTTT.

This chain joins TRBV5-6 and TRBJ2-2; D possibly corresponds to TRBD2 (6 bases). V was cut by 1 base and J by 1 base, with 11 bases left in between. The germline V gene encodes CDR1 SGHDT and CDR2 YYEEEE. The CDR3 sequence is 16 residues long. The CDR3 bases are TGTGCCAGCAGCTTGTCTCGGGGGAGGAACACCGGGGAGCTGTTTTTT. Its protein is CASSLSRGRNTGELFF.

The rearrangement joins TRBV5-6 to TRBJ1-3; D is ambiguous. The V end was cut by 1 base, the J end by 0 bases, with 11 bases between. The germline CDR1 and CDR2 sequences are SGHDT and YYEEEE. This CDR3 comprises 16 residues. The CDR3 sequence is CASSLWAANSGNTIYF. The CDR3 DNA reads as TGTGCCAGCAGCTTGTGGGCCGCTAACTCTGGAAACACCATATATTTT.